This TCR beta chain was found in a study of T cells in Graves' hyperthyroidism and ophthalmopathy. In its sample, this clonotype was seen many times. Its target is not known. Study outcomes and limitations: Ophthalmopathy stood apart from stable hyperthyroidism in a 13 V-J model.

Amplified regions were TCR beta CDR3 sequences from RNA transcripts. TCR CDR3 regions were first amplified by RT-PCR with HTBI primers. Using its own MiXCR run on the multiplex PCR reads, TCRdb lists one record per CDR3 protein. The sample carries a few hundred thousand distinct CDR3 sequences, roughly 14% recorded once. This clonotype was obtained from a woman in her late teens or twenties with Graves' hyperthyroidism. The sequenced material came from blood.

The CDR3, as DNA: TGTGCCAGCAGGAAGGGGGACAGGTATTCACCCCTCCACTTT. Amino acid sequence: CASRKGDRYSPLHF. The rearrangement links TRBV27 to TRBJ1-6; 8 bases line up with TRBD1. The J segment lost 8 bases and the V segment lost 6 bases, leaving 6 bases of the junction unmatched. Germline CDR1 is MNHEY and CDR2 is SMNVEV (reference sequence). The CDR3 runs 14 residues.